This T cell receptor beta chain was sequenced in a study of regulatory T cells in long-lasting Graves disease (dated by TCRdb to the early 2020s). In terms of the full investigation: Newly diagnosed Graves' disease patients had taken antithyroid drugs for less than 3 months. Peripheral blood TCR sequencing and RNA sequencing compared persistent Graves' disease patients with newly diagnosed Graves' disease patients. The study was conducted in China and was registered as a clinical trial. A total of around 35 samples underwent TCR sequencing: 13 from persistent and roughly 20 from newly diagnosed Graves' disease patients. General findings and caveats noted by the study authors: The authors noted that the small sample size was a limitation that may lower accuracy. Sequencing and analysis were restricted to the TCR beta chain. Preferential use of TRBV28, TRBJ1-2 and TRBJ2-5 was observed in persistent disease, whereas TRBV20-1 and TRBJ2-1 were favored in newly diagnosed disease. Compared with newly diagnosed patients, persistent Graves' disease patients had lower TCR Shannon entropy and fewer highly expanded clones, which suggests clonal expansion. The study examined only peripheral blood because the primary lesion, thyroid tissue, could not be accessed. More public clonotypes were shared among persistent patients (over 2,500) than among newly diagnosed patients (over 900).

Explained via the paper, the time point label denotes: newly diagnosed GD, antithyroid drugs for less than 3 months. RNA was extracted from PBMCs in TRIzol for both TCR sequencing and RNA sequencing. Graves' disease was diagnosed according to American Thyroid Association guidelines. Patients for the study were recruited at an endocrinology department in Xi'an, China. From each patient, approximately 10 milliliters of peripheral blood was collected into an EDTA anticoagulant tube. Ficoll Paque Plus density gradient separation was used to isolate PBMCs, and no further T cell sorting was performed. An Agilent 2100 Bioanalyzer and agarose gel were used to check RNA quality, and a NanoDrop 2000 was used to measure RNA concentration. A note on this clonotype: Its cognate antigen has yet to be identified. No qualities accompany the bases; no much larger clone lies one base away.

From V the trimming removes 3 bases and from J it removes 5 bases, while the gene matches leave 10 bases of the junction unaccounted for. The germline V gene (reference sequence) supplies CDR1 LNHDA and CDR2 SQIVND. CDR3 length: 16 amino acids, cysteine to phenylalanine. Only the CDR3 region is kept as DNA, spanning 48 bases read in frame from base 1. The library was made by multiplex PCR. TCRdb shows the sequencer as Illumina HiSeq 4000. TCR beta libraries were built with iRepertoire HTBI primers and Arm-PCR amplification of CDR3 regions. PCR products were gel purified before sequencing. The authors' pipeline ran thus. Gene usage analysis of CDR3 amino acid clonotypes used the 62 TRBV and about 13 TRBJ segments found across samples. COPE and FqMerger were used to merge the filtered high-quality paired reads into contigs. Contigs were aligned with BLAST to IMGT TRBV, TRBD and TRBJ reference genes, and CDR3 was defined per IMGT. Any clonotype with a frequency above 0.1% was counted as a highly expanded clone. Shannon entropy was used to measure repertoire diversity, and the Gini coefficient was used to measure V-J evenness. A clonotype was considered public if more than one individual shared it. In-frame beta chains were kept once TCRdb had trimmed the public reads at Q25 with fastp and called clones with MiXCR. Merged by CDR3 protein, the rows form single entries marked with the most common genes and DNA. The V and J calls come from TCRdb's annotation, not from the publication. The sample records 360,000 or so distinct CDR3 sequences, roughly 17% of which are singletons. 25% to 30% of the sample lies in the top ten.

The sample was also reused in another study, on T cells in Graves' hyperthyroidism and ophthalmopathy. The second paper further reports: Stable Graves' hyperthyroidism was defined as the absence of progression to ophthalmopathy over 18 months of follow-up. Hyperthyroidism patients were newly diagnosed, had a disease duration of under 2 months, and were aged 18 to 65 years. Patients with uncontrolled infections, other autoimmune diseases, pregnancy or lactation were excluded. Clinical symptoms, serum thyroxine and TRAb, thyroid ultrasound, and orbital computed tomography formed the basis for the diagnoses. The first round of RT-PCR for the TCR CDR3 was performed with the HTBI primer set and the Qiagen OneStep RT-PCR kit. Most expanded thyroid clonotypes (frequency above 0.001) were also detected in blood, a finding suggesting that blood repertoires may reflect thyroid immune responses. A 13 V-J signature model separated ophthalmopathy from stable hyperthyroidism, with about 88% sensitivity and about 81% specificity in cross-validation and 80%/75% in testing. In validation, the model predicted progression to ophthalmopathy a median of approximately 6.3 months before onset, with approximately 68% sensitivity and almost 75% specificity. To identify TCR V-J signatures that set the groups apart, the researchers used a discovery cohort of 100 patients, made up of some 41 with Graves' ophthalmopathy and about 55 with stable Graves' hyperthyroidism. Prospective prediction of ophthalmopathy was tested in an independent validation cohort consisting of 18 to 20 hyperthyroidism patients and about 17 patients who later progressed to ophthalmopathy. For training and testing, the roughly 93 patients in the discovery cohort were randomly divided in a 7:3 ratio. The study also compared thyroid tissue and blood T-cell repertoires from five or six Graves' hyperthyroidism patients. After sampling, hyperthyroidism patients received methimazole starting at 30 mg daily, and ophthalmopathy patients received high-dose intravenous methylprednisolone. Libraries were constructed in a second round of multiplex PCR, after which size selection and purification were performed. Sequencing of the libraries was done on an Illumina HiSeq2000 using paired-end 100 bp reads. SOAPnuke was used to process the raw data, removing reads that contained adapters or uncalled bases, had a mean Phred below 15, or lacked an exact match to the constant primer or identifier. COPE v1.2.5 was used to merge high-quality paired reads, and clonotypes were defined as unique nucleotide sequences. MiTCR v1.1 was used to align clonotypes to the IMGT TRBV, TRBD and TRBJ reference segments. The analysis included only V-J combinations with a frequency above 0.0001, which together covered approximately 99% of the repertoires. The TCS score was defined as the ratio of F50 (clonal expansion) to E x V (chaos), calculated using BLOSUM62-based TCRdist between CDR3 peptides within each V-J. Welch's t-statistics and random forest reduced some 510 V-J features to 13, which were used in a naive Bayes classifier (R e1071). Sample size was not statistically predetermined, and investigators were not blinded to group allocation. According to the paper, TCR Vbeta CDR3 sequencing was carried out on some 140 peripheral blood samples, which came from fewer than 50 ophthalmopathy, 75 to 80 hyperthyroidism and some 17 progressor patients.

The sequence is built from TRBV19 and TRBJ2-7; TRBD2 matches 10 bases in the middle. The TCR originated in a man between 35 and 55 years old with Graves disease. Donor details come from another sample of the same person, matched by shared clones. The source material was peripheral blood mononuclear cells (PBMCs), sampled at new diagnosis, from a patient treated with antithyroid drugs. The CDR3 here reads CASSMAASGGSDEQYF. The DNA is as follows: TGTGCCAGTAGTATGGCGGCTAGCGGGGGTTCGGACGAGCAGTACTTC.